The 19 T cell receptor beta chains below all came from one sample that was sequenced in a study of cytomegalovirus exposure and HLA in healthy donors. The PCR contained 60 Vbeta and 13 Jbeta primers. Libraries were prepared by immunoSEQ multiplex PCR; TCRdb keeps only in-frame clonotypes and omits some of them. The sample carries 190,000 or so clones, roughly four fifths recorded once. The sequenced sample was PBMCs. The origin of the receptors is a man aged 50 or older in good health and CMV-seronegative.

The chain links TRBV6-6 to TRBJ1-1; D is unresolved. CDR3 length: 10 amino acids. V dropped 8 bases and J dropped 7 bases, with 8 bases sitting between them. Looked up from germline, CDR1 is MNHNY and CDR2 is SVGAGI (reference sequence). CDR3 in amino acids: CASREIEAFF. The DNA for the CDR3 is TGTGCCAGCCGCGAAATTGAAGCTTTCTTT.

With respect to this clone: An end of the junction differs from the germline gene, which may be a read error. The chain joins TRBV6-5 to TRBJ1-1, with 7 bases identical to TRBD1. The germline V gene encodes CDR1 MNHEY and CDR2 SVGAGI. The CDR3 extends over 15 amino acids. CDR3 residues: CASRPTDRPRVVPAF. CDR3 nucleotide sequence: TGTGCCAGCAGGCCTACGGACAGGCCGCGGGTAGTGCCCGCGTTT.

This clone was seen more than once but under ten times. V and J are TRBV9 and TRBJ1-4, with 7 bases fitting TRBD1. Germline values: CDR1 SGDLS, CDR2 YYNGEE. V lost 4 bases and J lost 4; bases outside the gene matches: 7. This CDR3 has 15 amino acids. For the CDR3, the DNA is TGTGCCAGCAGCTTCCGGACAGGAATTAATGAAAAACTGTTTTTT. Translated, it gives CASSFRTGINEKLFF. The full variable domain, with the rest looked up from reference TRBV9 and TRBJ1-4, is DSGVTQTPKHLITATGQRVTLRCSPRSGDLSVYWYQQSLDQGLQFLIQYYNGEERAKGNILERFSAQQFPDLHSELNLSSLELGDSALYFCASSFRTGINEKLFFGSGTQLSVL.

The rearrangement joins TRBV5-4 to TRBJ1-4, with TRBD1 matching 8 bases. Trimming removed 4 bases from V and 6 bases from J; junction bases left unmatched: 5. Germline V lookup: CDR1 SGHNT, CDR2 YYREEE (reference sequence). The length of the CDR3 is 14 residues. The chain's CDR3 is CASSTTGADEKLFF. The CDR3 DNA reads as TGTGCCAGCAGCACGACAGGGGCGGATGAAAAACTGTTTTTT. Filled out from reference TRBV5-4 and TRBJ1-4, the complete variable domain reads ETGVTQSPTHLIKTRGQQVTLRCSSQSGHNTVSWYQQALGQGPQFIFQYYREEENGRGNFPPRFSGLQFPNYSSELNVNALELDDSALYLCASSTTGADEKLFFGSGTQLSVL.

The genes are TRBV4-1 and TRBJ2-1; TRBD2 agrees at 9 bases. V lost 5 bases, J lost 0 bases, and 5 bases stayed unmatched. The germline CDR1 and CDR2 sequences are MGHRA and YSYEKL. The CDR3 is 16 residues long. CDR3 residues: CASSSRLAVSYNEQFF. The CDR3, as DNA: TGCGCCAGCAGCTCACGACTAGCGGTCTCCTACAATGAGCAGTTCTTC.

The chain employs TRBV6-1 and TRBJ2-5; D is undetermined. The CDR3 is 14 residues long. Germline V gene data show CDR1 as MNHNS and CDR2 as SASEGT. Trimming stripped 6 bases from V and 0 bases from J, with 11 bases between. CDR3 nucleotide sequence: TGTGCCAGCAGATCCACACCGTACCAAGAGACCCAGTACTTC. Its translation: CASRSTPYQETQYF.

The chain recombines TRBV19 with TRBJ2-7; TRBD1 aligns across 7 bases. V shed 5 bases and J 1 base; nucleotides not matched to a gene: 8. The CDR3 is 15 amino acids. Germline-derived CDR1 and CDR2 are LNHDA and SQIVND (reference sequence). As DNA, the CDR3 is TGTGCCAGTAGTCTGCAGACAGGGCCATCCTACGAGCAGTACTTC. Translated, it gives CASSLQTGPSYEQYF.

The chain recombines TRBV29-1 with TRBJ2-5; 7 positions match TRBD2. The germline V gene has CDR1 SQVTM and CDR2 ANQGSEA. The length of the CDR3 is 13 residues. Losses at the gene ends were 5 bases for V and 1 base for J; bases not matched to a gene: 4. The CDR3 protein is CSVRTSPQETQYF. The CDR3 DNA is TGCAGCGTTCGGACTAGTCCCCAAGAGACCCAGTACTTC.

The gene calls are TRBV15 and TRBJ1-3; 8 nucleotides match TRBD1. J lost 4 bases, V lost 3 bases, and 5 bases had no gene match. The V gene's germline CDR1 is LNHNV and CDR2 YYDKDF (reference sequence). This CDR3 spans 15 amino acids. This CDR3 reads CATSSRQGKGNTIYF. DNA for the CDR3: TGTGCCACCAGCAGCCGACAGGGGAAGGGAAACACCATATATTTT.

In nucleotides, the CDR3 is TGTGCCAGCTCACCAGGAGGTAACACTGAAGCTTTCTTT. Translated: CASSPGGNTEAFF. V gene TRBV18 combines with J gene TRBJ1-1; no firm D call. V shed 2 bases and J shed 2 bases, with 6 bases lying between them. CDR1 KGHSH and CDR2 LQKENI come from the germline V gene. This CDR3 comprises 13 residues.

This clone was recorded only once. The chain couples TRBV7-2 to TRBJ1-4; the D is unclear. The CDR3 extends over 14 amino acids. Germline loops: CDR1 SGHTA, CDR2 FQGNSA. The V gene lost 0 bases and the J gene lost 7 bases, with 9 bases spanning the gap. CDR3 in amino acids: CASSLAYSGEKLFF. In DNA, the CDR3 is TGTGCCAGCAGCTTAGCATACTCGGGTGAAAAACTGTTTTTT.

V gene TRBV9 combines with J gene TRBJ2-3; TRBD2 is a possible D gene (6 bases). The CDR3 covers 16 residues. Trimming took off 3 bases at V and 4 bases at J, with 18 bases between the two ends. Germline V lookup: CDR1 SGDLS, CDR2 YYNGEE. The CDR3 spells CASSGPGPSGADTQYF. In DNA form, the CDR3 reads TGTGCCAGCAGCGGCCCCGGTCCGTCGGGAGCAGATACGCAGTATTTT.

Only one count was recorded for this clone. This chain joins TRBV6-1 and TRBJ1-2; D gene unclear. The germline gives CDR1 MNHNS, CDR2 SASEGT. V dropped 1 base and J dropped 7 bases, with 13 bases sitting between them. The CDR3 sequence is 14 residues long. This CDR3 reads CASSEGRGFSGYTF. The CDR3 DNA is TGTGCCAGCAGTGAAGGTCGGGGTTTTAGTGGCTACACCTTC.

The V and J genes are TRBV6-1 and TRBJ2-7; 9 bases are a match to TRBD1. In germline, CDR1 is MNHNS, CDR2 SASEGT. Trimming removed 6 bases from V and 4 bases from J; junction bases left unmatched: 7. CDR3 size: 14 residues. CDR3 in DNA: TGTGCCAGCAGGACCGGGACAGGGCGATACGAGCAGTACTTC. It codes for CASRTGTGRYEQYF.

This chain joins TRBV7-3 and TRBJ1-2, with 11 bases matching TRBD1. Germline V gene sequence: CDR1 SGHTA, CDR2 FQGTGA. The CDR3 is 15 amino acids. Losses at the gene ends were 5 bases for V and 7 bases for J; bases not matched to a gene: 9. CDR3 amino acids: CASSKRGQGVGGYTF. DNA of the CDR3: TGTGCCAGCAGCAAACGGGGACAGGGGGTCGGTGGCTACACCTTC.

This rearrangement joins TRBV6-1 to TRBJ1-6; TRBD1 matches at 8 bases. The CDR3 covers 15 residues. Germline CDR1 and CDR2: MNHNS and SASEGT. J was trimmed by 12 bases and V by 2 bases; bases with no gene match: 9. The CDR3 region is CASSEWGQGAEPLHF. The DNA for the CDR3 is TGTGCCAGCAGTGAATGGGGTCAGGGGGCAGAACCCCTCCACTTT.

The chain carries TRBV5-1 and TRBJ1-6; no firm D call. This CDR3 contains 13 residues. The V and J ends lost 2 bases and 10 bases respectively, with 10 bases between them. The V gene's germline CDR1 is SGHRS and CDR2 YFSETQ. Written as DNA, the CDR3 is TGCGCCAGCAGCTTCGACAAGCTATCACCCCTCCACTTT. This sequence encodes CASSFDKLSPLHF.

The chain combines TRBV30 with TRBJ1-1, with no clear D. The V gene's germline CDR1 is GTSNPN and CDR2 SVGIG (reference sequence). The CDR3 has 16 residues. The ends were cut back, 0 bases at V and 5 bases at J, with 19 bases in the middle. This CDR3 is CAWSVPRGGGRTEAFF. The CDR3, as DNA: TGTGCCTGGAGTGTACCCCGTGGAGGCGGTAGGACTGAAGCTTTCTTT. The full variable domain, rest sourced from reference TRBV30 and TRBJ1-1, is SQTIHQWPATLVQPVGSPLSLECTVEGTSNPNLYWYRQAAGRGLQLLFYSVGIGQISSEVPQNLSASRPQDRQFILSSKKLLLSDSGFYLCAWSVPRGGGRTEAFFGQGTRLTVV.

The CDR3 DNA sequence: TGTGCCAGCAGCCCTGAGGCGGGGGCCTACGAGCAGTACTTC. Translated, it gives CASSPEAGAYEQYF. V and J are TRBV14 and TRBJ2-5, with TRBD2 matching 7 bases. The J call may be wrong; the DNA end is better matched by TRBJ2-7. CDR1 and CDR2 (germline): SGHDN, FVKESK. This CDR3 is 14 amino acids long.